This entry describes one T cell receptor beta chain. Authors' methods: Nucleated cell number was recorded as an estimate derived from reference gene primer amplification. Profiled with immunoSEQ multiplex PCR; TCRdb holds only in-frame clones, not every one. V and J calls plus clone size are reproduced from that table; the DNA served to infer D and trimming. The sample consists of about 130,000 clones, around 73% of them appearing once. This sample was taken from a study of blood T cell repertoires in COVID-19. Study information: Collection of acute and convalescent COVID-19 samples took place in the United States, Italy and Spain.

This clonotype originated in a man aged 60 to 75 who had recovered from COVID-19. Sequencing input: peripheral blood.

CDR3 DNA: TGTGCCAGCTCACCAGCAGGCTCCTACGAGCAGTACTTC. Residues: CASSPAGSYEQYF. V gene TRBV18 combines with J gene TRBJ2-7; D unresolved. This CDR3 region has 13 residues. The germline CDR1 and CDR2 sequences are KGHSH and LQKENI. V lost 2 bases and J lost 0, with 5 bases in between.